The clone carrying this T cell receptor beta chain turned up a few times. What it recognizes is unknown. Naive-designated CD8 cells lacked CD45RO, were positively enriched for CCR7, and omitted terminally differentiated effector memory CD45RA+ cells. The data were taken from a study of shared clonotypes between healthy human individuals. This CDR3 has 12 amino acids. V lost 7 bases to trimming and J lost 7 bases, with 16 bases between them. CDR1 and CDR2 from the germline V gene are SQVTM and ANQGSEA. Study observations and caveats: Researchers sampled blood only, noting tissue repertoires likely differ. Naive subsets generally exceeded memory subsets in estimated richness.

The assay used deep level. Profiling relied on immunoSEQ multiplex PCR, and the TCRdb table lists in-frame clones only, not all of them. The table has about 2.1 million clones, 85% to 95% seen once. The sample taken for sequencing was naive CD8+ T cells from PBMCs. This TCR came from a man aged 18 to 29 in good health. Some clones in this sample may be carry-over from other donors' samples. The chain employs TRBV29-1 and TRBJ1-1, with D perhaps TRBD1 (5 bases). Written as DNA, the CDR3 is TGCAGCGCCAAGGGGTTATTCGGTGAAGCTTTCTTT. Translated, it gives CSAKGLFGEAFF. Supplemented by reference TRBV29-1 and TRBJ1-1, the full variable domain reads SAVISQKPSRDICQRGTSLTIQCQVDSQVTMMFWYRQQPGQSLTLIATANQGSEATYESGFVIDKFPISRPNLTFSTLTVSNMSPEDSSIYLCSAKGLFGEAFFGQGTRLTVV.